This T cell receptor (beta chain) derives from a study of technical replicates of blood from a few donors. Repertoires were generated with immunoSEQ multiplex PCR, while TCRdb's copy carries only in-frame clones and drops some. Of 75,000 to 95,000 clones in the sample, 85% to 95% are singletons; the top ten hold approximately 0.27%. Germline values: CDR1 MDHEN, CDR2 SYDVKM. V dropped 6 bases and J dropped 6 bases, with 17 bases sitting between them. CDR3 length equals 14 residues. The receptor comes from a human donor in good health. The chain recombines TRBV28 with TRBJ1-1, with D unresolved. The sequenced sample consisted of T cells isolated from PBMCs. The CDR3 region is CASSPDREEAEAFF. CDR3 coding DNA: TGTGCCAGCAGCCCGGACCGAGAGGAGGCTGAAGCTTTCTTT.